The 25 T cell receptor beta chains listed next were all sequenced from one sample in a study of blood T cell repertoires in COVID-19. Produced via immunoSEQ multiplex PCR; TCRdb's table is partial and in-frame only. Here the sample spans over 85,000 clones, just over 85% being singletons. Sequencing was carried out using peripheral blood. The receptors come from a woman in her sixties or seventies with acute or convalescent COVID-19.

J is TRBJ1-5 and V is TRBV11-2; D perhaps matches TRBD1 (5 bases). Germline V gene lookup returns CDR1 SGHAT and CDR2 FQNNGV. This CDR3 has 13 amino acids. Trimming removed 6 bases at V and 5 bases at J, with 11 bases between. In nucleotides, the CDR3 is TGTGCCAGCAGTTTAACAGGAGATCAGCCCCAGCATTTT. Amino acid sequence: CASSLTGDQPQHF.

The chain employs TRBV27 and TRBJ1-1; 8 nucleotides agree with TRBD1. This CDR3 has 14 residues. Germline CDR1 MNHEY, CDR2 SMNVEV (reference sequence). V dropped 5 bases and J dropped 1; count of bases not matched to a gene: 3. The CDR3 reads CASSTRGRNTEAFF. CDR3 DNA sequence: TGTGCCAGCAGTACCAGGGGGCGGAACACTGAAGCTTTCTTT.

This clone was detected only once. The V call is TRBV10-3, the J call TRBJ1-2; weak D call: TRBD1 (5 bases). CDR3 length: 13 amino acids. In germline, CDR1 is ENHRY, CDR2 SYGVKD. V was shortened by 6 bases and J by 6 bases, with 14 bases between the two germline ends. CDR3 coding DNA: TGTGCCATCAGAGAAACAGGTTCTCATGGCTACACCTTC. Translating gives CAIRETGSHGYTF.

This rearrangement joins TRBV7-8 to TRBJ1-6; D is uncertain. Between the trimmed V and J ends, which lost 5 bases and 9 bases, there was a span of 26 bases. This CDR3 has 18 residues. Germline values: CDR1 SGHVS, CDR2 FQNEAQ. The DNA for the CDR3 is TGTGCCAGCAGCCTAGAGGATGTTGGCAGGTCGTTTGGTTCACCCCTCCACTTT. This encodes CASSLEDVGRSFGSPLHF.

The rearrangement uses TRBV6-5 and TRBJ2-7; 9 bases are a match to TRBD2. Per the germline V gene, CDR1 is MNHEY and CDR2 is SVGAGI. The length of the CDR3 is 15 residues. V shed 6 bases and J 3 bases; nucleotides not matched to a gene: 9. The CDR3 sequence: CASRPGSSGSYEQYF. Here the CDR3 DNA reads TGTGCCAGCAGACCAGGGAGTAGCGGGAGCTACGAGCAGTACTTC.

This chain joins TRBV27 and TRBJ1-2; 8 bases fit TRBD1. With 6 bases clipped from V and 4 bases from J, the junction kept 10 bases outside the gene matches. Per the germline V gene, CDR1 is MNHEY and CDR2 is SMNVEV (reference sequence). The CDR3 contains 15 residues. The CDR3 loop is CASSRTGTGVYGYTF. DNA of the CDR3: TGTGCCAGCAGCCGTACCGGGACAGGCGTCTATGGCTACACCTTC.

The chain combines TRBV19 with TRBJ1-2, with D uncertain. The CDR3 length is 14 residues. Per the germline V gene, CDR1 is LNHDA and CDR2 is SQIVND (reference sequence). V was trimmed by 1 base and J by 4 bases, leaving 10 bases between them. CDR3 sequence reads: CASSIGAQPYGYTF. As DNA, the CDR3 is TGTGCCAGTAGTATAGGGGCACAGCCCTATGGCTACACCTTC.

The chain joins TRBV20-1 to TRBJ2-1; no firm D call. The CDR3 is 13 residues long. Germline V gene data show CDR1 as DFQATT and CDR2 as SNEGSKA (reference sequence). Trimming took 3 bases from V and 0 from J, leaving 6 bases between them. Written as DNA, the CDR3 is TGCAGTGCTAGTCGGAGCTCCTACAATGAGCAGTTCTTC. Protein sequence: CSASRSSYNEQFF.

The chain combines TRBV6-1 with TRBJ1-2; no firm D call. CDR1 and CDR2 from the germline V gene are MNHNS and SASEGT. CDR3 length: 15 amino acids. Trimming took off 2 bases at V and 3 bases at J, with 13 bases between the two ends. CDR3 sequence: CASSETVIMYYGYTF. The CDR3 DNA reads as TGTGCCAGCAGTGAAACAGTTATAATGTACTATGGCTACACCTTC.

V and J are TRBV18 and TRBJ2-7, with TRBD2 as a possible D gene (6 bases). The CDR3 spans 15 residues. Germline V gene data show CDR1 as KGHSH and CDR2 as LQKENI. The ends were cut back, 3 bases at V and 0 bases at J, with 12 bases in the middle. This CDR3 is CASSPRGIHSYEQYF. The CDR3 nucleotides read TGTGCCAGCTCACCCCGGGGGATCCACTCCTACGAGCAGTACTTC.

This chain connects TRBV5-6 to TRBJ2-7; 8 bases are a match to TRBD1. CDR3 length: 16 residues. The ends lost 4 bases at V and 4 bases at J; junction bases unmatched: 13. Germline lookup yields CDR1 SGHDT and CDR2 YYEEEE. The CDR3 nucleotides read TGTGCCAGCAGCCTAGGACAGGGTACTAGCAGGTACGAGCAGTACTTC. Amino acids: CASSLGQGTSRYEQYF.

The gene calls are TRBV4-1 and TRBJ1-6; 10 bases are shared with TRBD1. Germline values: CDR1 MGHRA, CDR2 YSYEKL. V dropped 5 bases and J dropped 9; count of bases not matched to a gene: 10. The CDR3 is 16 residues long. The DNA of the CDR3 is TGCGCCAGCAGCAAGGACAGGGGGGAATTTTTTTCACCCCTCCACTTT. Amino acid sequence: CASSKDRGEFFSPLHF.

The CDR3 reads CASSAGQGLNYGYTF. The CDR3 DNA is TGTGCCAGCTCGGCGGGACAGGGCCTTAACTATGGCTACACCTTC. The chain is built from TRBV18 and TRBJ1-2; TRBD1 aligns across 9 bases. V shed 6 bases and J 1 base; nucleotides not matched to a gene: 6. The CDR3 is made up of 15 amino acids. From germline, CDR1 is KGHSH and CDR2 LQKENI.

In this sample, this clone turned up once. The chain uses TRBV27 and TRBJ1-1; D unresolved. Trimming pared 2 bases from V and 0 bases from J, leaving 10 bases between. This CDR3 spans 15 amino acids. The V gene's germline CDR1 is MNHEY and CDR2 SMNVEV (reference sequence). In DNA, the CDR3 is TGTGCCAGCAGTTTAAAAGGAGGGTTGAACACTGAAGCTTTCTTT. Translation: CASSLKGGLNTEAFF.

This chain's CDR3 is CASIGGNYGYTF. CDR3 DNA: TGTGCCAGCATCGGGGGAAACTATGGCTACACCTTC. The rearrangement links TRBV2 to TRBJ1-2; possible D gene TRBD1, 5 bases. Germline V gene data show CDR1 as SNHLY and CDR2 as FYNNEI. The CDR3 consists of 12 residues. V dropped 7 bases and J dropped 2 bases, with 8 bases sitting between them.

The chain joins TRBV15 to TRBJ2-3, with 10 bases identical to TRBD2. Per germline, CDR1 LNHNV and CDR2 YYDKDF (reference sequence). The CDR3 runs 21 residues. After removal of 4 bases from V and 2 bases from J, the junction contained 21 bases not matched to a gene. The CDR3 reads CATSTSEKVAGGPFPTDTQYF. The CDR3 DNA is TGTGCCACCAGCACATCAGAGAAGGTAGCGGGGGGCCCTTTTCCCACAGATACGCAGTATTTT. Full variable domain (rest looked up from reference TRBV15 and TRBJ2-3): DAMVIQNPRYQVTQFGKPVTLSCSQTLNHNVMYWYQQKSSQAPKLLFHYYDKDFNNEADTPDNFQSRRPNTSFCFLDIRSPGLGDTAMYLCATSTSEKVAGGPFPTDTQYFGPGTRLTVL.

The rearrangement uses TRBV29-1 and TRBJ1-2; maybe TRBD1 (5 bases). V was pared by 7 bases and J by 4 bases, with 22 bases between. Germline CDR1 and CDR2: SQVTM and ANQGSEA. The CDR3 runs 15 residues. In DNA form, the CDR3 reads TGCAGCGCCATCATCGCTAACAGGTCCCCCTATGGCTACACCTTC. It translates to CSAIIANRSPYGYTF.

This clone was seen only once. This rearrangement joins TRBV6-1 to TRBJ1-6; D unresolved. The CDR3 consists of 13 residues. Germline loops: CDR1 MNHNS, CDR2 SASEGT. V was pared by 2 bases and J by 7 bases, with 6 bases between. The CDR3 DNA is TGTGCCAGCAGTGAAACCCGGAATTCACCCCTCCACTTT. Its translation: CASSETRNSPLHF.

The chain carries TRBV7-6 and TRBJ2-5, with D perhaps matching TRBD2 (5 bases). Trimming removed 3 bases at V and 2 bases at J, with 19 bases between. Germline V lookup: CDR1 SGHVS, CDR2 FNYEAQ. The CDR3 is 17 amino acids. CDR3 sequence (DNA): TGTGCCAGCAGCTTGGCCCCCGCCGGCCGAGGGCAAGAGACCCAGTACTTC. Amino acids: CASSLAPAGRGQETQYF.

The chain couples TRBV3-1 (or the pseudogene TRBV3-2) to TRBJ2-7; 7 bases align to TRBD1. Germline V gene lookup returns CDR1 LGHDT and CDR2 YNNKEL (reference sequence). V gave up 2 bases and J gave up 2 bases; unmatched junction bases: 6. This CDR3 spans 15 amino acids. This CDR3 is CASSQPGQTTYEQYF. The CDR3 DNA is TGTGCCAGCAGCCAACCGGGACAGACAACCTACGAGCAGTACTTC.

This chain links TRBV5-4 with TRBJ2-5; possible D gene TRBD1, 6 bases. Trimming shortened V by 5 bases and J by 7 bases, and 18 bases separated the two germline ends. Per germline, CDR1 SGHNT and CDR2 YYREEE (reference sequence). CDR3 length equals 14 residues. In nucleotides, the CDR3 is TGTGCCAGCAGGGCGGACAGCCAAAGCGGGACCCAGTACTTC. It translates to CASRADSQSGTQYF.

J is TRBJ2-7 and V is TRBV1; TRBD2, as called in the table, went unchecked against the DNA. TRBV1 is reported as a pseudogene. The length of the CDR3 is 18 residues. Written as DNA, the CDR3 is TGCACCAGCAGCCAGGGACTAGTCGGAAGAGAATCGGGCTACGAGCAGTACTTC. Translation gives CTSSQGLVGRESGYEQYF.

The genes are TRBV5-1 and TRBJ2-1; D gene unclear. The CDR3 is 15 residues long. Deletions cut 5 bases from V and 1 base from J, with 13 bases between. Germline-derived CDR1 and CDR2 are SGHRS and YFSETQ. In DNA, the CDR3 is TGCGCCAGCAGGTCAACTACGAAATCCTACAATGAGCAGTTCTTC. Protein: CASRSTTKSYNEQFF. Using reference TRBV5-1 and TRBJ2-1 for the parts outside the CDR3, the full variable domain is KAGVTQTPRYLIKTRGQQVTLSCSPISGHRSVSWYQQTPGQGLQFLFEYFSETQRNKGNFPGRFSGRQFSNSRSEMNVSTLELGDSALYLCASRSTTKSYNEQFFGPGTRLTVL.

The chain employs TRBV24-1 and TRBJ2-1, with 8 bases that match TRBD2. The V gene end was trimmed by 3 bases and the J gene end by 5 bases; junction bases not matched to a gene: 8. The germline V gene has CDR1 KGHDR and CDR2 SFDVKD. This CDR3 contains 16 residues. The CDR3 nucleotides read TGTGCCACCAGTGATCCCCAGCGGGGGCTCAACAATGAGCAGTTCTTC. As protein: CATSDPQRGLNNEQFF.

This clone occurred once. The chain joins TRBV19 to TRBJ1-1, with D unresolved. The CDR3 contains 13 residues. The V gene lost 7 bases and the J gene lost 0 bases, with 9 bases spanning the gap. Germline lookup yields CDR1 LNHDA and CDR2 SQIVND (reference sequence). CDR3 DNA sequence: TGTGCCAGTAATTGGCAGTTGAACACTGAAGCTTTCTTT. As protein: CASNWQLNTEAFF.